These 19 T cell receptor beta chains were sequenced from one sample in a study of control samples from healthy donors and cancer patients. The table came from immunoSEQ multiplex PCR; TCRdb's copy has only in-frame clones and leaves some out. Found here are around 130,000 clones, around 90% of them singletons; the top ten hold about 2.5%. What was sequenced was blood. The receptors shown here come from a young man in good health.

The rearrangement links TRBV11-2 to TRBJ1-1; D ambiguous. This CDR3 is 14 amino acids long. V was trimmed by 2 bases and J by 1 base, leaving 8 bases between them. The germline CDR1 and CDR2 sequences are SGHAT and FQNNGV. DNA for the CDR3: TGTGCCAGCAGCTTATCGGACGGGAACACTGAAGCTTTCTTT. This translates into CASSLSDGNTEAFF. Based on the CDR3 plus reference TRBV11-2 and TRBJ1-1, the full variable domain is EAGVAQSPRYKIIEKRQSVAFWCNPISGHATLYWYQQILGQGPKLLIQFQNNGVVDDSQLPKDRFSAERLKGVDSTLKIQPAKLEDSAVYLCASSLSDGNTEAFFGQGTRLTVV.

The chain couples TRBV9 to TRBJ2-1; 7 bases match TRBD2. The CDR3 has 15 amino acids. Germline V gives CDR1 SGDLS, CDR2 YYNGEE. The V segment lost 0 bases and the J segment 4 bases; nucleotides outside the gene matches: 4. CDR3 coding DNA: TGTGCCAGCAGCGTAGGATGGGGAGGGTACAATGAGCAGTTCTTC. Amino acid sequence: CASSVGWGGYNEQFF.

The V call is TRBV28, the J call TRBJ1-5, with D possibly TRBD1 on 5 matching bases. Germline assignment: CDR1 MDHEN and CDR2 SYDVKM. With 3 bases removed from V and 2 bases from J, the gap between germline ends came to 11 bases. This CDR3 region has 15 residues. CDR3 sequence reads: CASSFEGRGNQPQHF. CDR3 DNA: TGTGCCAGCAGTTTTGAGGGGAGAGGCAATCAGCCCCAGCATTTT.

The table lists this clone with a count of one. This sequence joins TRBV27 and TRBJ1-4; D unclear. The CDR3 loop spans 15 amino acids. From germline, CDR1 is MNHEY and CDR2 SMNVEV (reference sequence). V gave up 0 bases and J gave up 2 bases, with 7 bases separating them. CDR3 nucleotide sequence: TGTGCCAGCAGTTTATCAGTGGCGACTAATGAAAAACTGTTTTTT. Translated, it gives CASSLSVATNEKLFF. The full variable domain, with the rest looked up from reference TRBV27 and TRBJ1-4, is EAQVTQNPRYLITVTGKKLTVTCSQNMNHEYMSWYRQDPGLGLRQIYYSMNVEVTDKGDVPEGYKVSRKEKRNFPLILESPSPNQTSLYFCASSLSVATNEKLFFGSGTQLSVL.

The chain is built from TRBV19 and TRBJ2-7; D remains unclear. The germline V and J ends were trimmed by 5 bases and 0 bases, with 11 bases remaining between them. CDR1 and CDR2 from the germline V gene are LNHDA and SQIVND (reference sequence). The CDR3 is made up of 14 amino acids. CDR3 sequence (DNA): TGTGCCAGTAGTTTCCGGACGTTCTCCTACGAGCAGTACTTC. Translated: CASSFRTFSYEQYF.

The rearrangement links TRBV24-1 to TRBJ1-2; D unresolved. Trimming took 8 bases from V and 2 from J, leaving 11 bases between them. The CDR3 is 13 residues long. Germline lookup yields CDR1 KGHDR and CDR2 SFDVKD. The CDR3: CATNGWPNYGYTF. The CDR3 coding sequence is TGTGCCACCAATGGATGGCCGAACTATGGCTACACCTTC.

The chain employs TRBV28 and TRBJ2-7, with D perhaps TRBD1 or TRBD2 (5 bases each). V was trimmed by 4 bases and J by 9 bases, leaving 16 bases between them. The germline CDR1 and CDR2 sequences are MDHEN and SYDVKM. CDR3 size: 13 residues. For the CDR3, the DNA is TGTGCCAGCAGTTCGACACTAGAGAGGGGGCAGTACGTC. It codes for CASSSTLERGQYV.

This rearrangement joins TRBV6-5 to TRBJ2-4; D call uncertain. The ends were cut back, 3 bases at V and 11 bases at J, with 8 bases in the middle. The germline V gene has CDR1 MNHEY and CDR2 SVGAGI. The CDR3 contains 11 residues. The chain's CDR3 is CASSYGPLQYF. CDR3 DNA sequence: TGTGCCAGCAGTTATGGCCCTCTTCAGTACTTC.

The chain uses TRBV29-1 and TRBJ2-7; TRBD2 matches 8 bases. This CDR3 has 12 residues. V was clipped by 7 bases and J by 4 bases; unmatched bases: 6. Per germline, CDR1 SQVTM and CDR2 ANQGSEA. The CDR3 DNA reads TGCAGCGCCTCCGGGGGGGGTTACGAGCAGTACTTC. Translated, it gives CSASGGGYEQYF.

The chain recombines TRBV5-4 with TRBJ2-5, with 8 bases lining up with TRBD2. The germline V gene has CDR1 SGHNT and CDR2 YYREEE (reference sequence). This CDR3 has 15 amino acids. With V trimmed by 0 bases and J by 5 bases, 6 bases remained unmatched. The CDR3 nucleotides are TGTGCCAGCAGCTTGGCGGGGGGGCGGCTGGAGACCCAGTACTTC. Translated, it gives CASSLAGGRLETQYF.

V is TRBV11-3 and J is TRBJ2-5, with TRBD2 identical over 14 bases. Losses at the gene ends were 4 bases for V and 6 bases for J; bases not matched to a gene: 10. The CDR3 length is 17 residues. Germline loops: CDR1 SGHNT, CDR2 YENEEA. The CDR3 sequence: CASSSVGTSGSLKTQYF. The CDR3 nucleotides read TGTGCCAGCAGCTCCGTGGGGACTAGCGGGAGTCTAAAGACCCAGTACTTC.

The chain combines TRBV7-9 with TRBJ2-3; the match to TRBD2 covers 8 bases. V trimming: 4 bases; J trimming: 0 bases; junction bases outside the gene matches: 6. Germline V gene data show CDR1 as SEHNR and CDR2 as FQNEAQ (reference sequence). This CDR3 comprises 16 residues. Here the CDR3 DNA reads TGTGCCAGCAGCTCCCCGTTAGCGGGAAGCACAGATACGCAGTATTTT. This translates into CASSSPLAGSTDTQYF.

The V gene is TRBV9, the J gene TRBJ2-1, with 7 bases matching TRBD2. V lost 0 bases, J lost 5 bases, and 5 bases stayed unmatched. This CDR3 has 15 amino acids. CDR1 and CDR2 from the germline V gene are SGDLS and YYNGEE. The CDR3 loop is CASSVDGGGDNEQFF. Written as DNA, the CDR3 is TGTGCCAGCAGCGTAGATGGGGGAGGGGACAATGAGCAGTTCTTC.

Only one count was recorded for this clone. The chain links TRBV27 to TRBJ1-2; maybe TRBD1 (6 bases). CDR3 length: 12 residues. Germline assignment: CDR1 MNHEY and CDR2 SMNVEV (reference sequence). V gave up 5 bases and J gave up 6 bases, with 10 bases separating them. The CDR3 region is CASSAGANGYTF. The DNA of the CDR3 is TGTGCCAGCAGTGCAGGGGCGAATGGCTACACCTTC.

The rearrangement uses TRBV27 and TRBJ2-5; 9 nucleotides line up with TRBD2. The J segment lost 5 bases and the V segment lost 7 bases, leaving 8 bases of the junction unmatched. Germline lookup yields CDR1 MNHEY and CDR2 SMNVEV (reference sequence). The CDR3 sequence is 14 residues long. CDR3 sequence reads: CASKGAGGTETQYF. CDR3 nucleotide sequence: TGTGCCAGCAAAGGGGCGGGGGGGACGGAGACCCAGTACTTC.

The chain carries TRBV5-1 and TRBJ2-2; 9 bases are shared with TRBD1. Germline CDR1 is SGHRS and CDR2 is YFSETQ. V trimming: 4 bases; J trimming: 2 bases; junction bases outside the gene matches: 6. This CDR3 is built from 16 residues. Here the CDR3 DNA reads TGCGCCAGCAGCGCAGAGGGACAGGGAAACACCGGGGAGCTGTTTTTT. It encodes CASSAEGQGNTGELFF. Combining the CDR3 with reference TRBV5-1 and TRBJ2-2 gives the whole variable domain KAGVTQTPRYLIKTRGQQVTLSCSPISGHRSVSWYQQTPGQGLQFLFEYFSETQRNKGNFPGRFSGRQFSNSRSEMNVSTLELGDSALYLCASSAEGQGNTGELFFGEGSRLTVL.

The table lists this clone with a count of one. This chain uses TRBV5-5 with TRBJ1-5; D is perhaps TRBD1 (5 bases). Per the germline V gene, CDR1 is SGHKS and CDR2 is YYEKEE (reference sequence). Trimming removed 0 bases at V and 2 bases at J, with 12 bases between. This CDR3 has 16 amino acids. The CDR3 is CASSLEPGRGNQPQHF. In DNA, the CDR3 is TGTGCCAGCAGCTTGGAACCGGGGCGGGGCAATCAGCCCCAGCATTTT.

This clone showed up just once. This chain joins TRBV24-1 and TRBJ2-2; D remains unclear. CDR3 length equals 15 residues. V shed 4 bases and J shed 7 bases, with 15 bases lying between them. Looked up from germline, CDR1 is KGHDR and CDR2 is SFDVKD. The CDR3: CATSELWGVGGELFF. The DNA of the CDR3 is TGTGCCACCAGTGAACTGTGGGGTGTCGGCGGGGAGCTGTTTTTT.

V usage is TRBV7-9 and J usage is TRBJ2-1, with D unresolved. V lost 7 bases, J lost 4 bases, and 8 bases lay in between. The CDR3 is made up of 12 amino acids. Germline lookup yields CDR1 SEHNR and CDR2 FQNEAQ (reference sequence). In nucleotides, the CDR3 is TGTGCCAGCACAGGACGGTACAATGAGCAGTTCTTC. Translated: CASTGRYNEQFF.